Here is one T cell receptor (beta chain) with its context. This sample is drawn from a study of T cell changes during pregnancy in multiple sclerosis. V lost 1 base and J lost 10; bases outside the gene matches: 4. This CDR3 has 14 amino acids. The germline gives CDR1 SNHLY, CDR2 FYNNEI. The method was immunoSEQ multiplex PCR; TCRdb's version includes in-frame clones alone and lacks a portion of them. Counted here are more than 3,000 clones, 86% occurring once; the ten biggest clones make up roughly 15%. The source is a female donor in good health, enrolled as a control in a pregnancy study. This sequence joins TRBV2 and TRBJ2-1; TRBD2 aligns across 10 bases. The input for sequencing was CD8+ T cells from peripheral blood mononuclear cells, taken in the first trimester of pregnancy. The CDR3 spells CASSEGVAGGEQFF. The DNA of the CDR3 is TGTGCCAGCAGTGAAGGCGTAGCGGGAGGAGAGCAGTTCTTC. Looking up the rest from reference TRBV2 and TRBJ2-1 gives the full variable domain: EPEVTQTPSHQVTQMGQEVILRCVPISNHLYFYWYRQILGQKVEFLVSFYNNEISEKSEIFDDQFSVERPDGSNFTLKIRSTKLEDSAMYFCASSEGVAGGEQFFGPGTRLTVL.